Listed below are T cell receptor beta chains from one sample, sequenced in a study of cytomegalovirus exposure and HLA in healthy donors. Profiling relied on immunoSEQ multiplex PCR, and the TCRdb table lists in-frame clones only, not all of them. The sample has some 110,000 clones, about 69% seen once; the top ten hold under 1.5%. The sample comprised PBMCs. Receptors were obtained from a man aged 35 to 55 in good health and CMV-seronegative. The CDR3 runs from the conserved cysteine through the conserved F or W. A D gene is named only where the DNA matches it firmly. Clone size is given for some rows only: seen once, a few or many times, or a class if the clone is expanded.

length,size,J,D,V,DNA,CDR3
13,NA,TRBJ2-7,NA,TRBV27,TGTGCCAGCAGTATGGGACAATCCTACGAGCAGTACTTC,CASSMGQSYEQYF
12,NA,TRBJ2-5,NA,TRBV4-1,TGCGCCAGCAGCCGACGGGGGGAGACCCAGTACTTC,CASSRRGETQYF
14,few,TRBJ1-2,TRBD1,TRBV7-9,TGTGCCAGCAGCTTAGCGACAGGGGGCTATGGCTACACCTTC,CASSLATGGYGYTF
14,NA,TRBJ2-7,NA,TRBV11-2,TGTGCCAGCAGCCCGCTTGACAGCTCCTACGAGCAGTACTTC,CASSPLDSSYEQYF
14,once,TRBJ2-1,TRBD2,TRBV19,TGTGCCAGTAGTATCCTCGGGACTAGCGGGCTGGAATTCTTC,CASSILGTSGLEFF
15,NA,TRBJ1-4,NA,TRBV19,TGTGCCAGTAGTATTTTGGGGACACTTAACCGAAAACTGTTTTTT,CASSILGTLNRKLFF
12,NA,TRBJ1-2,NA,TRBV19,TGTGCCAGTCAAGAACAGACCTATGGCTACACCTTC,CASQEQTYGYTF
12,NA,TRBJ2-3,NA,TRBV7-9,TGTGCCAGCAGCTTCGGACACGACACGCAGTATTTT,CASSFGHDTQYF
15,NA,TRBJ1-4,NA,TRBV4-2,TGTGCCAGCAGCCAATCAGGGCGAACTAATGAAAAACTGTTTTTT,CASSQSGRTNEKLFF
13,NA,TRBJ1-5,NA,TRBV4-1,TGCGCCAGCAGCCAAGTGCTAAATCAGCCCCAGCATTTT,CASSQVLNQPQHF
13,NA,TRBJ1-1,TRBD1,TRBV5-5,TGTGCCAGCAGCGGAACGACAGGGTGGGCAGCTTTCTTT,CASSGTTGWAAFF
11,once,TRBJ2-5,NA,TRBV29-1,TGCAGCGTTCTCGGAGGCGAGACCCAGTACTTC,CSVLGGETQYF
14,NA,TRBJ1-1,NA,TRBV7-2,TGTGCCAGCAGCTTAGGGGGGCGAGCCACTGAAGCTTTCTTT,CASSLGGRATEAFF
14,NA,TRBJ2-7,TRBD1,TRBV5-1,TGCGCCAGCAGCCCCCTGACAGGGGGCTACGAGCAGTACTTC,CASSPLTGGYEQYF
15,NA,TRBJ2-7,NA,TRBV7-8,TGTGCCAGCAGCTTAGGGCAGGTGGTTGCCTACGAGCAGTACTTC,CASSLGQVVAYEQYF
16,NA,TRBJ1-4,TRBD1,TRBV6-5,TGTGCCAGCAGTTACATAGGGACAGGGAGTAATGAAAAACTGTTTTTT,CASSYIGTGSNEKLFF
14,once,TRBJ2-1,TRBD1,TRBV5-1,TGCGCCAGCAGCTTGGGTGGCAGGGGGACTGAGCAGTTCTTC,CASSLGGRGTEQFF
15,NA,TRBJ2-1,TRBD2,TRBV6-5,TGTGCCAGCAGGGCTAGCGGGGGACAAAACAATGAGCAGTTCTTC,CASRASGGQNNEQFF
16,NA,TRBJ2-7,NA,TRBV9,TGTGCCAGCAGCGTTTACCCCCAGGGGAGCTCCTACGAGCAGTACTTC,CASSVYPQGSSYEQYF
15,NA,TRBJ2-7,TRBD1,TRBV5-6,TGTGCCAGCAGCTTGCCACAGGGGGTAATCTACGAGCAGTACTTC,CASSLPQGVIYEQYF
16,NA,TRBJ2-1,NA,TRBV7-8,TGTGCCAGCAGCTTACCCTCTAGGGGACTCCAAAGTAGTTGGTTCTTC,CASSLPSRGLQSSWFF
16,NA,TRBJ2-6,NA,TRBV7-3,TGTGCCAGCAGCTTATTGATCGGAGCTGGGGCCAACGTCCTGACTTTC,CASSLLIGAGANVLTF
14,NA,TRBJ2-1,TRBD2,TRBV7-3,TGTGCCAGCAGCAGCGGGGGGGCCGGCTTTGAGCAGTTCTTC,CASSSGGAGFEQFF
14,NA,TRBJ2-3,NA,TRBV5-1,TGCGCCAGCACCGGGGGGCCTAGCACAGATACGCAGTATTTT,CASTGGPSTDTQYF
14,once,TRBJ2-7,NA,TRBV6-6,TGTGCCAGCAGTCAGGCTAGCGCCTCCTACGAGCAGTACTTC,CASSQASASYEQYF
11,NA,TRBJ2-7,NA,TRBV5-1,TGCGCCAGCAGCTACATGGACGAGCAGTACTTC,CASSYMDEQYF
14,NA,TRBJ2-2,NA,TRBV6-6,TGTGCCAGCAGTCCGGGAGTGAACACCGGGGAGCTGTTTTTT,CASSPGVNTGELFF
15,NA,TRBJ2-3,TRBD1,TRBV27,TGTGCCAGCAGCGGGACAGGGTTCAGGACAGATACGCAGTATTTT,CASSGTGFRTDTQYF
16,NA,TRBJ2-2,NA,TRBV28,TGTGCCAGCAGCGGTACCCTGGACAGAAACACCGGGGAGCTGTTTTTT,CASSGTLDRNTGELFF
15,few,TRBJ2-6,NA,TRBV5-1,TGCGCCAGCAGCTTGGGAGGGCCGGGGGCCAACGTCCTGACTTTC,CASSLGGPGANVLTF
13,NA,TRBJ2-5,NA,TRBV7-2,TGTGCCAGCAGCTTATTCGAACGGGAGACCCAGTACTTC,CASSLFERETQYF
15,once,TRBJ2-7,TRBD2,TRBV2,TGTGCCAGCAGTGGTTTTTTAGCGGGAGGTTACGAGCAGTACTTC,CASSGFLAGGYEQYF
14,NA,TRBJ2-7,TRBD1,TRBV6-1,TGTGCCAGCAGTGCCTGGACAGGCTCCTACGAGCAGTACTTC,CASSAWTGSYEQYF
13,NA,TRBJ2-7,NA,TRBV7-6,TGTGCCAGCAGCTTATCACAGATCTACGAGCAGTACTTC,CASSLSQIYEQYF
17,NA,TRBJ2-5,TRBD2,TRBV18,TGTGCCAGCTCACCACAGGGACTAGCGGGAGTGGGAGAGACCCAGTACTTC,CASSPQGLAGVGETQYF
16,NA,TRBJ2-3,TRBD2,TRBV4-2,TGTGCCAGCAGCCAAGTAGCGGGTACGGGCACAGATACGCAGTATTTT,CASSQVAGTGTDTQYF
13,NA,TRBJ2-1,TRBD2,TRBV30,TGTGCCTGGACCGGGACTAGCGTGGGTGAGCAGTTCTTC,CAWTGTSVGEQFF
15,NA,TRBJ2-7,TRBD2,TRBV19,TGTGCCAGTAGTGGACTAGCGGGTATCTCCTACGAGCAGTACTTC,CASSGLAGISYEQYF
15,NA,TRBJ1-2,NA,TRBV27,TGTGCCAGCAGTTTATGGGGCAGGTCAGCGTCTGGCTACACCTTC,CASSLWGRSASGYTF
13,NA,TRBJ2-7,NA,TRBV5-1,TGCGCCAGCAGACCCCAGGGGACCTACGAGCAGTACTTC,CASRPQGTYEQYF
15,NA,TRBJ1-6,NA,TRBV5-8,TGTGCCAGCAGCTTGCCTACAGGGTATAATTCACCCCTCCACTTT,CASSLPTGYNSPLHF
14,NA,TRBJ2-1,NA,TRBV5-1,TGCGCCAGCAGCTTTGGGAGCTCCTACAATGAGCAGTTCTTC,CASSFGSSYNEQFF
14,NA,TRBJ1-5,NA,TRBV4-2,TGTGCCAGCAGCCAAGTTGACAGTACTCAGCCCCAGCATTTT,CASSQVDSTQPQHF
15,NA,TRBJ1-1,TRBD1,TRBV4-1,TGCGCCAGCAGCCAGGACAGGGGGGAACACACTGAAGCTTTCTTT,CASSQDRGEHTEAFF
17,NA,TRBJ2-2,TRBD2,TRBV28,TGTGCCAGCAGTTCATACTCTAGCGGGGGTCACACCGGGGAGCTGTTTTTT,CASSSYSSGGHTGELFF
12,NA,TRBJ2-7,NA,TRBV28,TGTGCCAGCACTACTGCCTCCTACGAGCAGTACTTC,CASTTASYEQYF